The rows below give T cell receptor beta chains drawn from one sample of a study of T cells in Graves' hyperthyroidism and ophthalmopathy. Via MiXCR, TCRdb re-called the multiplex PCR reads, giving one row per CDR3 protein. Of fewer than 350,000 distinct CDR3 sequences in the sample, around 23% were seen once. The material sequenced was blood. These receptors originate from a woman in her 50s with Graves' hyperthyroidism. CDR3s include the opening cysteine and the closing phenylalanine or tryptophan. Fields, in order: D gene, V gene, J gene, clone size, CDR3 protein, CDR3 DNA. A D gene is named only where the DNA matches it firmly. Only part of the rows carry a size: once, few, many, or a class if the clone is expanded.

>NA|TRBV5-1|TRBJ2-5|NA
CASSAPQETQYF
TGCGCCAGCAGCGCACCTCAAGAGACCCAGTACTTC
>NA|TRBV3-1|TRBJ2-7|many
CASSQDVWLLDGEQYF
TGTGCCAGCAGCCAAGATGTTTGGCTCCTTGATGGGGAGCAGTACTTC
>NA|TRBV6-1|TRBJ2-7|NA
CASSELPKLPGRISYEQYF
TGTGCCAGCAGTGAGCTGCCGAAGCTTCCGGGACGCATCTCCTACGAGCAGTACTTC
>TRBD2|TRBV20-1|TRBJ2-7|NA
CSASGRAYEQYF
TGCAGTGCCAGCGGGAGGGCCTACGAGCAGTACTTC
>TRBD1|TRBV20-1|TRBJ1-5|few
CSAIKQGNQPQHF
TGCAGTGCTATTAAACAGGGGAATCAGCCCCAGCATTTT
>NA|TRBV14|TRBJ2-7|NA
CASSQVRRAGPGYEQYF
TGTGCCAGCAGCCAAGTAAGAAGGGCCGGGCCGGGTTACGAGCAGTACTTC
>TRBD1|TRBV5-6|TRBJ1-5|few
CASSYTGGRNQPQHF
TGTGCCAGCAGCTACACAGGGGGCCGCAATCAGCCCCAGCATTTT
>TRBD1|TRBV12-3/TRBV12-4|TRBJ2-5|many
CASSRTGQETQYF
TGTGCCAGCAGCCGGACAGGGCAAGAGACCCAGTACTTC
>NA|TRBV12-3/TRBV12-4|TRBJ1-1|many
CASSLSYTEAFF
TGTGCCAGCAGTTTGTCTTACACTGAAGCTTTCTTT
>NA|TRBV11-2|TRBJ2-7|many
CASSFRQNYEQYF
TGTGCCAGCAGCTTCAGGCAGAACTACGAGCAGTACTTC
>TRBD1|TRBV28|TRBJ1-6|few
CASSQGAGRHNSPLHF
TGTGCCAGCAGCCAGGGGGCCGGACGGCATAATTCACCCCTCCACTTT
>NA|TRBV12-3/TRBV12-4|TRBJ1-1|NA
CASSPKGVAGLMNTEAFF
TGTGCCAGCAGTCCGAAGGGGGTGGCGGGCTTGATGAACACTGAAGCTTTCTTT
>TRBD2|TRBV28|TRBJ2-7|many
CASTGGRDEQYF
TGTGCCAGCACGGGAGGTCGTGACGAGCAGTACTTC
>TRBD1|TRBV19|TRBJ2-2|many
CASRRDSSSTGELFF
TGTGCCAGTCGACGGGACAGTTCCTCCACCGGGGAGCTGTTTTTT
>TRBD1|TRBV7-8|TRBJ2-1|many
CASRKTGDRNEQFF
TGTGCCAGCAGGAAGACAGGGGATCGGAATGAGCAGTTCTTC